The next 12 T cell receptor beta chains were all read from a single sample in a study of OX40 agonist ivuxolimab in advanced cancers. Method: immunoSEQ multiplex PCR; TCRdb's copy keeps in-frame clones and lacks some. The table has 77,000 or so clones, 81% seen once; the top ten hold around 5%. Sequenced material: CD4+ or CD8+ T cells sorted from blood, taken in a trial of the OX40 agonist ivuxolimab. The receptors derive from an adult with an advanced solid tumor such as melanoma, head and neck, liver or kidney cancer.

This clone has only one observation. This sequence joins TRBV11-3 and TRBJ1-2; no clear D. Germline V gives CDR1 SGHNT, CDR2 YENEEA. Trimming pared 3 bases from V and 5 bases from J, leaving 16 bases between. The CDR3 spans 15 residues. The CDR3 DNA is TGTGCCAGCAGCTTCAGTGATTTCGGAGCTTATGGCTACACCTTC. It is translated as CASSFSDFGAYGYTF.

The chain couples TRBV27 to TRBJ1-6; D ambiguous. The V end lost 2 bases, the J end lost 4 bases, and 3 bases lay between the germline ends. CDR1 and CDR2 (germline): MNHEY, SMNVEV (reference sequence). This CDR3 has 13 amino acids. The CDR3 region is CASSLGYNSPLHF. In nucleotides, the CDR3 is TGTGCCAGCAGTTTAGGGTATAATTCACCCCTCCACTTT.

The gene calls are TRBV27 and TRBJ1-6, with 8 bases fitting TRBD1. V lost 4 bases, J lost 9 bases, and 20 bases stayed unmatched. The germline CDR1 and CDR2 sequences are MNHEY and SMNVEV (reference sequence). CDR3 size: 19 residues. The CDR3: CASSWGAGGSFGYSSPLHF. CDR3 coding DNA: TGTGCCAGCAGTTGGGGGGCAGGGGGCTCGTTCGGGTACAGTTCACCCCTCCACTTT.

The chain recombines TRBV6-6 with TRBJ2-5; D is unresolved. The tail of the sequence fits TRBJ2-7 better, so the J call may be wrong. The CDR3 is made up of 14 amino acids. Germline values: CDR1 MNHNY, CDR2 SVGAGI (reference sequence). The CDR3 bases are TGTGCCAGCAGTTACATCGGCAGTTCCTACGAGCAGTACTTC. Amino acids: CASSYIGSSYEQYF.

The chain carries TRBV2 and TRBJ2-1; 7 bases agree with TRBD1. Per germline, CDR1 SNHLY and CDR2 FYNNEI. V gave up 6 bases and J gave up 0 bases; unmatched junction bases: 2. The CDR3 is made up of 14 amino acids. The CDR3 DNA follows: TGTGCCAGCAGGGGACAGACCTCCTACAATGAGCAGTTCTTC. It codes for CASRGQTSYNEQFF.

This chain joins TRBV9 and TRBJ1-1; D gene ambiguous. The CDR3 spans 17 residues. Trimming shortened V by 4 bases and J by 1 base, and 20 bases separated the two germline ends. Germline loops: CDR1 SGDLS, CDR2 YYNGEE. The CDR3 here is CASSPPRSSLRNTEAFF. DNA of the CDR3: TGTGCCAGCAGCCCTCCCAGATCCTCTCTTCGGAACACTGAAGCTTTCTTT. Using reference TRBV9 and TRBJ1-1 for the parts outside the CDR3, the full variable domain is DSGVTQTPKHLITATGQRVTLRCSPRSGDLSVYWYQQSLDQGLQFLIQYYNGEERAKGNILERFSAQQFPDLHSELNLSSLELGDSALYFCASSPPRSSLRNTEAFFGQGTRLTVV.

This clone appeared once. The CDR3 nucleotides read TGTGCCAGCAGGACAAACACAGGGGCCTCTTACAATGAGCAGTTCTTC. Encoded protein: CASRTNTGASYNEQFF. The V gene is TRBV6-6, the J gene TRBJ2-1, with 7 bases that match TRBD1. The length of the CDR3 is 16 residues. CDR1 is MNHNY, CDR2 SVGAGI, per germline (reference sequence). V was pared by 6 bases and J by 4 bases, with 12 bases of the junction left unmatched.

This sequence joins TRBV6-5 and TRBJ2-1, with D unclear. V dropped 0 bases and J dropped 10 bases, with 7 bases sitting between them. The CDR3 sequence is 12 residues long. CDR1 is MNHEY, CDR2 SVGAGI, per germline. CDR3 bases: TGTGCCAGCAGTTACTCCGCCTCCGAGCAGTTCTTC. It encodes CASSYSASEQFF.

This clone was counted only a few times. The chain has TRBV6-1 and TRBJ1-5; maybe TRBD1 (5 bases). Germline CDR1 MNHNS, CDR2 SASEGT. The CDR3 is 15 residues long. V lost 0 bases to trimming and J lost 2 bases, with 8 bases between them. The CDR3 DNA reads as TGTGCCAGCAGTGAAGCAGGGACGGGCAATCAGCCCCAGCATTTT. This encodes CASSEAGTGNQPQHF.

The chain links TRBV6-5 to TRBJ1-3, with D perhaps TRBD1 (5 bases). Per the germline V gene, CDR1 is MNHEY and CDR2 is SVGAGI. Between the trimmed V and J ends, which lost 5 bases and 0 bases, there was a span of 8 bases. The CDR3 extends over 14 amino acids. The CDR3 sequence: CASSTQASGNTIYF. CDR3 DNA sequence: TGTGCCAGCAGTACACAGGCCTCTGGAAACACCATATATTTT.

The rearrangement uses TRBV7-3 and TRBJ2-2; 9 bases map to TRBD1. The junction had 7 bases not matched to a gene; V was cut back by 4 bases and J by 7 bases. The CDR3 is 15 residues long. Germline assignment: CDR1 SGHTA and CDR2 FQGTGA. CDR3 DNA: TGTGCCAGCAGCTGGGACAGGGAAGCCGGCGGGGAGCTGTTTTTT. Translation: CASSWDREAGGELFF. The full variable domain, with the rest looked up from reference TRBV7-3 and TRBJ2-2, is GAGVSQTPSNKVTEKGKYVELRCDPISGHTALYWYRQSLGQGPEFLIYFQGTGAADDSGLPNDRFFAVRPEGSVSTLKIQRTERGDSAVYLCASSWDREAGGELFFGEGSRLTVL.

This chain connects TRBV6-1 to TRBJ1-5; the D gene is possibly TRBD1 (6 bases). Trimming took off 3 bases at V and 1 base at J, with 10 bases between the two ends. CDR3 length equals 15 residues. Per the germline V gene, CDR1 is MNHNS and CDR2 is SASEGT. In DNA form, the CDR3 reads TGTGCCAGCAGTGATTTGGGGGCGAGCAATCAGCCCCAGCATTTT. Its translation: CASSDLGASNQPQHF.